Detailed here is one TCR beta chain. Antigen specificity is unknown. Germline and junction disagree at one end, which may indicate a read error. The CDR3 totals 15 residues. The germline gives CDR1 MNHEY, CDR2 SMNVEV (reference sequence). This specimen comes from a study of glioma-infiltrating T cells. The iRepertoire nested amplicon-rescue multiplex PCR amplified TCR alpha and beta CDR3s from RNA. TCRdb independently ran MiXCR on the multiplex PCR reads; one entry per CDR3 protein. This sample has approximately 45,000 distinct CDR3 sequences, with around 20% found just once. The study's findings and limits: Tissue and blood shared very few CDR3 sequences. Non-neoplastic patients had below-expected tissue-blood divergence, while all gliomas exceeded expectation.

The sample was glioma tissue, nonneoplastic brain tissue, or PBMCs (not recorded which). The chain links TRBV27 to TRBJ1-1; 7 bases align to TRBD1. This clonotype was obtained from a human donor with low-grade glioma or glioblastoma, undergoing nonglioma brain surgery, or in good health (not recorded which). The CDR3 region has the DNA TGTGCCAGCAGTTTACACTCTGGGACAGACACTAAAGCCTTCTTT. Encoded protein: CASSLHSGTDTKAFF.